The sequence of this TCR beta chain was determined in a study of chemoradiotherapy in HPV16-positive cancers. Study context: Candidate HPV-specific T-cell clones and common TCR motifs came from functional assays in two HPV16-positive patients.

J lost 6 bases, V lost 8 bases, and 11 bases had no gene match. This CDR3 is 16 amino acids long. Germline loops: CDR1 PRHDT, CDR2 FYEKMQ (reference sequence). Study observations and caveats: Candidate HPV-specific clones and E7-related TCR motifs grew in tumor during treatment.

Only in-frame clones appear in the TCRdb table, and some are missing; sequencing was by immunoSEQ multiplex PCR. The top ten clones hold 6.5% to 8% of a sample with roughly 1,900 clones, around 90% of them seen once. Comments on this clone: The antigen remains unidentified.

The input for sequencing was tumor tissue, taken from a patient who underwent chemoradiotherapy. This clonotype was obtained from a human donor with HPV-associated anogenital cancer. This chain uses TRBV13 with TRBJ2-7, with TRBD2 matching 15 bases. The CDR3 sequence is CASGWTSGGAAPEQYF. The CDR3 DNA reads as TGTGCCAGCGGCTGGACTAGCGGGGGGGCCGCCCCCGAGCAGTACTTC.